The 27 T cell receptor beta chains in this list originate from one sample, sequenced in a study of vaccination and CD4 T cells after COVID-19. The sample's treatment: approximately nine-day PBMC culture with coronavirus spike peptide pools or control peptides (ViraFEST assay). No antigen is known for these receptors. The assay that was used to sequence DNA from cultured CD4+ T cells was the Oncomine TCR Beta short-read assay. TCRdb reprocessed the PCR reads via MiXCR and lists one record per CDR3 protein. The table has 20,000 or so distinct CDR3 sequences, more than 20% seen once. The sequenced material came from cultured CD4+ T cells from blood. The receptors were gathered from a human donor with COVID-19.

V gene TRBV9 combines with J gene TRBJ2-5; D not resolved. The CDR3 extends over 15 amino acids. Trimming left V 4 bases short and J 5 bases short, with 18 bases between. Per germline, CDR1 SGDLS and CDR2 YYNGEE. The CDR3 nucleotides read TGTGCCAGCAGCCCCCCCGGGTCCCGGTCGGAGACCCAGTACTTC. Translated: CASSPPGSRSETQYF.

In its sample, this clonotype was seen a few times. The chain carries TRBV24-1 and TRBJ2-1; 8 bases fit TRBD2. Germline trimming cut 2 bases from V and 4 bases from J; bases unmatched to any gene: 15. Germline CDR1 reads KGHDR; CDR2 reads SFDVKD. This CDR3 spans 19 amino acids. The CDR3 DNA reads as TGTGCCACCAGTGATTACGGCAGATCTGCGGGGGGACATTACAATGAGCAGTTCTTC. Protein product: CATSDYGRSAGGHYNEQFF.

A note on this clonotype: Its ends do not fully match the called genes, so a read error is possible. The chain carries TRBV6-5 and TRBJ2-5; D is undetermined. The CDR3 covers 12 residues. Germline CDR1 is MNHEY and CDR2 is SVGAGI. In DNA form, the CDR3 reads TGTGCCATCAGTTACTCCGGCAGGACCCAGTACTTC. Protein sequence: CAISYSGRTQYF.

This clonotype was recorded a few times. The chain joins TRBV20-1 to TRBJ2-3; 11 nucleotides align to TRBD2. Germline CDR1 and CDR2: DFQATT and SNEGSKA (reference sequence). Trimming took 2 bases from V and 5 from J; bases not matched to a gene: 6. The CDR3 has 15 residues. The CDR3 sequence: CSARFSGGAGDTQYF. The DNA of the CDR3 is TGCAGTGCTAGATTTAGCGGGGGGGCGGGAGATACGCAGTATTTT.

The chain has TRBV11-2 and TRBJ2-3; TRBD1 might be the D (6 bases). Germline CDR1 is SGHAT and CDR2 is FQNNGV. The CDR3 is made up of 16 amino acids. The V end was cut by 1 base, the J end by 5 bases, with 16 bases between. The CDR3 DNA reads as TGTGCCAGCAGCTTAGGAGAGGGGGTGATCGGAGATACGCAGTATTTT. Translation gives CASSLGEGVIGDTQYF.

This chain links TRBV24-1 with TRBJ2-1; 10 bases are a match to TRBD2. CDR1 KGHDR and CDR2 SFDVKD come from the germline V gene. The ends lost 3 bases at V and 4 bases at J; junction bases unmatched: 5. This CDR3 is built from 16 residues. As DNA, the CDR3 is TGTGCCACCAGTGATGCACTAGCGGGGACATACAATGAGCAGTTCTTC. Protein product: CATSDALAGTYNEQFF.

The chain uses TRBV7-2 and TRBJ2-1; no clear D gene. CDR3 length: 12 amino acids. With 5 bases removed from V and 11 bases from J, the gap between germline ends came to 13 bases. In germline, CDR1 is SGHTA, CDR2 FQGNSA. The CDR3 protein is CASSTATTKQFF. The CDR3 DNA reads as TGTGCCAGCAGCACGGCCACGACGAAGCAGTTCTTC.

Only a few counts were recorded for this clonotype. The chain joins TRBV7-2 to TRBJ2-5; either TRBD1 or TRBD2 may fit D (5 bases each). Germline V CDR1 and CDR2: SGHTA, FQGNSA. CDR3 size: 15 residues. Trimming shortened V by 5 bases and J by 7 bases, and 20 bases separated the two germline ends. The CDR3 sequence: CASSARHRRGGTQYF. DNA of the CDR3: TGTGCCAGCAGCGCCCGACACAGGCGCGGAGGGACCCAGTACTTC. The full variable domain, with the rest looked up from reference TRBV7-2 and TRBJ2-5, is GAGVSQSPSNKVTEKGKDVELRCDPISGHTALYWYRQSLGQGLEFLIYFQGNSAPDKSGLPSDRFSAERTGGSVSTLTIQRTQQEDSAVYLCASSARHRRGGTQYFGPGTRLLVL.

This chain uses TRBV5-1 with TRBJ1-1; D might be TRBD1 (5 bases). From germline, CDR1 is SGHRS and CDR2 YFSETQ. Deletions cut 3 bases from V and 0 bases from J, with 12 bases between. The CDR3 extends over 15 amino acids. The CDR3 DNA follows: TGCGCCAGCAGCTGGACGAGGGGCCTGAACACTGAAGCTTTCTTT. Protein product: CASSWTRGLNTEAFF.

This clonotype has more than one count but fewer than ten. The rearrangement links TRBV6-1 to TRBJ2-2, with 9 bases matching TRBD1. Germline lookup yields CDR1 MNHNS and CDR2 SASEGT. The CDR3 runs to 15 residues. V lost 5 bases to trimming and J lost 0 bases; unmatched junction nucleotides: 1. CDR3 in amino acids: CASSRDRANTGELFF. The CDR3 DNA reads TGTGCCAGCAGTAGGGACAGGGCGAACACCGGGGAGCTGTTTTTT.

The sample holds a few counts of this clonotype. V gene TRBV4-3 combines with J gene TRBJ2-3; 7 bases are shared with TRBD2. The CDR3 consists of 17 residues. CDR1 LGHNA and CDR2 YSLEER come from the germline V gene. After removal of 2 bases from V and 0 bases from J, the junction contained 8 bases not matched to a gene. CDR3 nucleotides: TGCGCCAGCAGCCAACAAACGGGGGGATCTAGCACAGATACGCAGTATTTT. It is translated as CASSQQTGGSSTDTQYF.

A few counts support this clonotype. The V gene is TRBV12-3 or TRBV12-4, the J gene TRBJ2-7; D unresolved. Trimming stripped 9 bases from V and 4 bases from J, with 7 bases between. The CDR3 consists of 10 residues. The chain's CDR3 is CASGRYEQYF. Here the CDR3 DNA reads TGTGCCAGTGGTCGTTACGAGCAGTACTTC.

This clonotype turned up a few times. CDR3: CASSVLPHQPQHF. The DNA of the CDR3 is TGTGCCAGCAGCGTCCTCCCCCACCAGCCCCAGCATTTT. The chain employs TRBV11-2 and TRBJ1-5; the D is unclear. The CDR3 consists of 13 residues. CDR1 is SGHAT, CDR2 FQNNGV, per germline. Trimming removed 5 bases at V and 7 bases at J, with 12 bases between.

The chain has TRBV6-5 and TRBJ2-2; D is perhaps TRBD2 (5 bases). Trimming removed 0 bases at V and 3 bases at J, with 8 bases between. The V gene's germline CDR1 is MNHEY and CDR2 SVGAGI. This CDR3 region has 15 residues. In DNA, the CDR3 is TGTGCCAGCAGTTACTCGAAGGGAGACACCGGGGAGCTGTTTTTT. It encodes CASSYSKGDTGELFF.

The V and J genes are TRBV11-3 and TRBJ2-7; D possibly corresponds to TRBD1 (6 bases). V was shortened by 5 bases and J by 4 bases, with 15 bases between the two germline ends. There are 14 residues in the CDR3. The V gene's germline CDR1 is SGHNT and CDR2 YENEEA. CDR3 bases: TGTGCCAGCAGCCGCTTGACAGGCGATTACGAGCAGTACTTC. It is translated as CASSRLTGDYEQYF.

This clonotype came up a few times. This chain joins TRBV20-1 and TRBJ2-1; D is possibly TRBD1 or TRBD2 (6 bases each). Germline assignment: CDR1 DFQATT and CDR2 SNEGSKA (reference sequence). This CDR3 is built from 14 residues. V lost 3 bases and J lost 8, with 17 bases in between. CDR3 sequence: CSASKGGSSYEQFF. CDR3 DNA sequence: TGCAGTGCTAGTAAGGGGGGCTCTAGTTATGAGCAGTTCTTC.

The chain joins TRBV20-1 to TRBJ1-2, with D unclear. With 1 base removed from V and 0 bases from J, the gap between germline ends came to 12 bases. The CDR3 extends over 15 amino acids. In germline, CDR1 is DFQATT, CDR2 SNEGSKA (reference sequence). The CDR3 spells CSARAVQAPNYGYTF. The CDR3 DNA reads as TGCAGTGCTAGAGCCGTCCAGGCCCCTAACTATGGCTACACCTTC.

V usage is TRBV12-3 or TRBV12-4 and J usage is TRBJ1-5, with a tentative D call TRBD1 (6 bases). The CDR3 is 14 amino acids. The germline V and J ends were trimmed by 3 bases and 3 bases, with 9 bases remaining between them. The CDR3 is CASSFGGFNQPQHF. DNA of the CDR3: TGTGCCAGCAGTTTCGGGGGCTTCAATCAGCCCCAGCATTTT.

This clonotype was observed a handful of times. V and J are TRBV6-1 and TRBJ1-6; D not certain. V shed 6 bases and J shed 7 bases, with 7 bases lying between them. Per the germline V gene, CDR1 is MNHNS and CDR2 is SASEGT. The CDR3 is 12 residues long. DNA for the CDR3: TGTGCCAGCAGGCTCAGAAATTCACCCCTCCACTTT. This encodes CASRLRNSPLHF.

This clonotype was detected only a few times. The V gene is TRBV6-1, the J gene TRBJ2-5; D unclear. The CDR3 has 13 residues. Trimming cost V 3 bases and J 4 bases, with 9 bases left between them. CDR1 and CDR2 from the germline V gene are MNHNS and SASEGT. In nucleotides, the CDR3 is TGTGCCAGCAGTGAGGGGTGGCTAGAGACCCAGTACTTC. Translating it yields CASSEGWLETQYF.

The rearrangement links TRBV14 to TRBJ1-2, with D tentatively TRBD1 (5 bases). This CDR3 is 13 amino acids long. V was trimmed by 4 bases and J by 1 base, leaving 7 bases between them. The germline gives CDR1 SGHDN, CDR2 FVKESK. CDR3 loop: CASSPTVNYGYTF. CDR3 coding DNA: TGTGCCAGCAGCCCGACAGTTAACTATGGCTACACCTTC. The full variable domain, with the rest looked up from reference TRBV14 and TRBJ1-2, is EAGVTQFPSHSVIEKGQTVTLRCDPISGHDNLYWYRRVMGKEIKFLLHFVKESKQDESGMPNNRFLAERTGGTYSTLKVQPAELEDSGVYFCASSPTVNYGYTFGSGTRLTVV.

This clonotype showed up just a few times. The chain carries TRBV7-2 and TRBJ1-1; D may be TRBD1 (5 bases). Germline CDR1 SGHTA, CDR2 FQGNSA. The CDR3 length is 17 residues. V dropped 0 bases and J dropped 4 bases, with 18 bases sitting between them. This chain's CDR3 is CASSLAGGGLRSTEAFF. Written as DNA, the CDR3 is TGTGCCAGCAGCTTAGCCGGGGGAGGGCTGAGGAGCACTGAAGCTTTCTTT.

This clonotype was detected a few times. The DNA of the CDR3 is TGTGCCAGCAGCTTAGATTTCAGGGGCGCGCAGTATTTT. Translated: CASSLDFRGAQYF. The rearrangement joins TRBV11-2 to TRBJ2-3, with D possibly TRBD1 on 6 matching bases. The V gene lost 0 bases and the J gene lost 10 bases, with 11 bases spanning the gap. The CDR3 is made up of 13 amino acids. Germline CDR1 and CDR2: SGHAT and FQNNGV.

The rearrangement uses TRBV5-1 and TRBJ2-3; 7 bases are shared with TRBD2. Germline CDR1 reads SGHRS; CDR2 reads YFSETQ. V shed 4 bases, J shed 6 bases, and the junction held 11 bases outside the gene matches. The CDR3 is 15 residues long. The DNA for the CDR3 is TGCGCCAGCAGCCTCCGGGGAGTGCGGGGGGATACGCAGTATTTT. Its protein is CASSLRGVRGDTQYF.

CDR3: CASSEPRVSGNTIYF. CDR3 nucleotide sequence: TGTGCCAGCAGTGAACCCCGGGTCTCTGGAAACACCATATATTTT. The rearrangement uses TRBV25-1 and TRBJ1-3, with D hard to call. Germline V CDR1 and CDR2: MGHDK, SYGVNS. The CDR3 runs 15 residues. Trimming took off 2 bases at V and 0 bases at J, with 8 bases between the two ends.

The rearrangement links TRBV19 to TRBJ2-6; D not certain. The CDR3 is 13 residues long. Trimming removed 3 bases at V and 0 bases at J, with 0 bases between. Per germline, CDR1 LNHDA and CDR2 SQIVND (reference sequence). CDR3 coding DNA: TGTGCCAGTAGTATCTCTGGGGCCAACGTCCTGACTTTC. This gives the protein CASSISGANVLTF.

J is TRBJ2-5 and V is TRBV6-1; D remains ambiguous. The V gene lost 4 bases and the J gene lost 1 base, with 10 bases spanning the gap. Germline V gene data show CDR1 as MNHNS and CDR2 as SASEGT. This CDR3 has 14 amino acids. DNA for the CDR3: TGTGCCAGCAGTGGAGGAACCTTCCAAGAGACCCAGTACTTC. Translation gives CASSGGTFQETQYF.